The clone carrying this TCR beta chain was detected only a few times. Produced via immunoSEQ multiplex PCR; TCRdb's table is partial and in-frame only. The table records roughly 51,000 clones, approximately 50% of them present only once. The data were taken from a study of cytotoxic CD8 clonotypes in ibrutinib-treated CLL. V was cut by 5 bases and J by 2 bases, with 9 bases left in between. Germline V CDR1 and CDR2: SGHTA, FQGNSA. There are 13 residues in the CDR3. Approximately 1.8 micrograms of genomic DNA came from cryopreserved PBMCs for TCR beta libraries. V gene TRBV7-2 combines with J gene TRBJ1-2, with D perhaps matching TRBD1 (6 bases). The sequencing used PBMCs, collected after 12 months of ibrutinib treatment. This sequence originates from a human donor with chronic lymphocytic leukemia. The CDR3 DNA reads as TGTGCCAGCAGCGAACAGGGAAACTATGGCTACACCTTC. As protein: CASSEQGNYGYTF.